Presented here are 9 T cell receptor beta chains from one specimen sequenced in a study of T cells in Graves' hyperthyroidism and ophthalmopathy. Regions amplified from RNA transcripts were the TCR beta CDR3 regions. In the first-round RT-PCR of the TCR CDR3, the HTBI primer set was used. TCRdb redid the calling of the multiplex PCR reads with MiXCR, one entry per CDR3 protein. The repertoire holds a few hundred thousand distinct CDR3 sequences, with about a fifth as singletons. The sequenced sample was blood. The receptors derive from a woman younger than 30 with Graves' hyperthyroidism.

The chain carries TRBV6-2 or TRBV6-3 and TRBJ1-1; a weak D match, TRBD1 (5 bases). Between the trimmed V and J ends, which lost 6 bases and 3 bases, there was a span of 17 bases. In germline, CDR1 is MNHEY, CDR2 SVGEGT. The CDR3 has 15 residues. CDR3 DNA: TGTGCCAGCAGCAACCCGGGACTATGGGACACTGAAGCTTTCTTT. Protein product: CASSNPGLWDTEAFF.

With regard to this clonotype: This CDR3 fails to terminate in the conserved phenylalanine or tryptophan, so it likely reflects a read error. V and J are TRBV10-3 and TRBJ1-2; D uncertain. Trimming removed 4 bases at V and 1 base at J, with 13 bases between. The length of the CDR3 is 15 residues. CDR1 ENHRY and CDR2 SYGVKD come from the germline V gene. CDR3 nucleotide sequence: TGTGCCATCAGTGTGAGGACGGACTTTAACTATGGCTACACCGTC. Protein product: CAISVRTDFNYGYTV.

The rearrangement links TRBV12-3 or TRBV12-4 to TRBJ2-5; D is perhaps TRBD1 or TRBD2 (5 bases each). CDR3 size: 17 residues. V lost 6 bases and J 1 base, leaving 21 bases between the germline ends. The CDR3 bases are TGTGCCAGCAGCAGACGCAAAGGGACGGACCTCCAAGAGACCCAGTACTTC. Translated: CASSRRKGTDLQETQYF.

This clonotype was found a few times. The chain employs TRBV28 and TRBJ1-6; no reliable D call. The V gene's germline CDR1 is MDHEN and CDR2 SYDVKM. V was shortened by 7 bases and J by 6 bases, with 7 bases between the two germline ends. CDR3 length equals 12 residues. The CDR3 here is CASNGFNSPLHF. The DNA for the CDR3 is TGTGCCAGCAATGGGTTTAATTCACCCCTCCACTTT. The whole variable domain, remainder taken from reference TRBV28 and TRBJ1-6, is DVKVTQSSRYLVKRTGEKVFLECVQDMDHENMFWYRQDPGLGLRLIYFSYDVKMKEKGDIPEGYSVSREKKERFSLILESASTNQTSMYLCASNGFNSPLHFGNGTRLTVT.

The table lists this clonotype with many counts. The rearrangement uses TRBV7-3 and TRBJ1-1, with D maybe TRBD1 (6 bases). The CDR3 sequence is 14 residues long. The V gene's germline CDR1 is SGHTA and CDR2 FQGTGA. Trimming cost V 7 bases and J 1 base, with 13 bases left between them. CDR3 sequence reads: CASTKGGPNTEAFF. The DNA for the CDR3 is TGTGCCAGCACCAAAGGGGGACCGAACACTGAAGCTTTCTTT.

This clonotype occurred many times. V gene TRBV7-3 combines with J gene TRBJ1-1, with TRBD1 matching 7 bases. V shed 5 bases and J 7 bases; nucleotides not matched to a gene: 7. CDR3 length: 13 amino acids. Germline CDR1 and CDR2: SGHTA and FQGTGA. The CDR3 nucleotides read TGTGCCAGCAGCCCGGGCAGGGGGGTTGAAGCTTTCTTT. This translates into CASSPGRGVEAFF. The entire variable domain, with the rest obtained from reference TRBV7-3 and TRBJ1-1, is as follows: GAGVSQTPSNKVTEKGKYVELRCDPISGHTALYWYRQSLGQGPEFLIYFQGTGAADDSGLPNDRFFAVRPEGSVSTLKIQRTERGDSAVYLCASSPGRGVEAFFGQGTRLTVV.

This clonotype came up many times. The V call is TRBV2, the J call TRBJ2-5; D possibly corresponds to TRBD1 (6 bases). The germline V gene encodes CDR1 SNHLY and CDR2 FYNNEI. V lost 4 bases, J lost 1 base, and 10 bases lay in between. This CDR3 has 14 amino acids. CDR3 nucleotide sequence: TGTGCCAGCAGTGCCGGGACAACCCAAGAGACCCAGTACTTC. This sequence encodes CASSAGTTQETQYF.

In its sample, this clonotype was seen many times. This chain joins TRBV12-3 or TRBV12-4 and TRBJ2-7; D gene uncertain. This CDR3 is 12 amino acids long. V gave up 5 bases and J gave up 5 bases, with 10 bases separating them. The CDR3 DNA reads as TGTGCCAGCAGTGATGACATACACGAGCAGTACTTC. Translating it yields CASSDDIHEQYF.

There are many counts of this clonotype. An end of the junction does not agree with germline; a read error may underlie this. The CDR3 spells CGSSLRSYEQYF. CDR3 DNA: TGTGGCAGCAGTTTGCGCTCCTACGAGCAGTACTTC. This rearrangement joins TRBV28 to TRBJ2-7; no reliable D call. From germline, CDR1 is MDHEN and CDR2 SYDVKM. This CDR3 comprises 12 residues. Using reference TRBV28 and TRBJ2-7 for the parts outside the CDR3, the full variable domain is DVKVTQSSRYLVKRTGEKVFLECVQDMDHENMFWYRQDPGLGLRLIYFSYDVKMKEKGDIPEGYSVSREKKERFSLILESASTNQTSMYLCGSSLRSYEQYFGPGTRLTVT.